One sample yielded the 17 T cell receptor beta chains listed below, sequenced in a study of CD8+ T cells in alopecia areata. Described treatment: oral pan-JAK inhibitor, 5-10 mg twice daily. Extraction of RNA preceded its reverse transcription into cDNA, which served as the sequencing template. Some clones are missing from TCRdb's copy, which holds only in-frame ones; the method was immunoSEQ multiplex PCR. Of over 150,000 clones listed, about three fifths are singletons. The sample in question was CD4+ T cells sorted from blood, obtained at week 24, from a patient treated with tofacitinib. The receptors stem from a human donor with alopecia areata.

The chain has TRBV9 and TRBJ2-3; 10 nucleotides match TRBD2. The CDR3 consists of 16 residues. V was clipped by 0 bases and J by 4 bases; unmatched bases: 5. Germline V gene sequence: CDR1 SGDLS, CDR2 YYNGEE. In DNA, the CDR3 is TGTGCCAGCAGCGTAGTACCAGCGGGGGGGGCAGATACGCAGTATTTT. Its protein is CASSVVPAGGADTQYF.

This rearrangement joins TRBV7-3 to TRBJ2-5; D gene ambiguous. Germline V gives CDR1 SGHTA, CDR2 FQGTGA. The CDR3 runs 13 residues. Trimming shortened V by 5 bases and J by 2 bases, and 9 bases separated the two germline ends. The CDR3 here is CASSQAPQETQYF. The CDR3 coding sequence is TGTGCCAGCAGCCAGGCCCCGCAAGAGACCCAGTACTTC.

This clone has just a few counts. This chain links TRBV7-2 with TRBJ1-1; D gene unclear. Germline V gives CDR1 SGHTA, CDR2 FQGNSA. Trimming stripped 3 bases from V and 1 base from J, with 9 bases between. The CDR3 is 14 residues long. CDR3 in DNA: TGTGCCAGCAGCTTCACTAGGGCGAACACTGAAGCTTTCTTT. Translation: CASSFTRANTEAFF.

The chain uses TRBV10-3 and TRBJ2-5; D is perhaps TRBD1 (5 bases). V was shortened by 6 bases and J by 1 base, with 12 bases between the two germline ends. Germline V lookup: CDR1 ENHRY, CDR2 SYGVKD. CDR3 length: 14 amino acids. For the CDR3, the DNA is TGTGCCATCAGATCGACAGTGGGCCAAGAGACCCAGTACTTC. It is translated as CAIRSTVGQETQYF.

About this clone itself: Other nucleotide sequences from this sample produce the same CDR3. The chain couples TRBV28 to TRBJ2-6; a weak D match, TRBD1 (5 bases). Germline V gives CDR1 MDHEN, CDR2 SYDVKM. Trimming took off 4 bases at V and 4 bases at J, with 11 bases between the two ends. This CDR3 is 15 amino acids long. CDR3 in amino acids: CASSSPGSGANVLTF. The CDR3 region has the DNA TGTGCCAGCAGTTCCCCAGGGTCCGGGGCCAACGTCCTGACTTTC.

This clone was observed a few times. This chain joins TRBV30 and TRBJ2-7, with TRBD1 identical over 7 bases. The CDR3 totals 15 residues. Germline CDR1 and CDR2: GTSNPN and SVGIG (reference sequence). Trimming cost V 3 bases and J 2 bases; bases outside gene matches: 10. CDR3 sequence: CAWSGIRDRAYEQYF. CDR3 sequence (DNA): TGTGCCTGGAGCGGAATCCGGGACAGAGCCTACGAGCAGTACTTC.

V is TRBV30 and J is TRBJ1-5, with D perhaps matching TRBD1 (6 bases). The CDR3 spans 14 residues. CDR1 is GTSNPN and CDR2 is SVGIG in the germline V gene (reference sequence). The V and J ends lost 5 bases and 5 bases respectively, with 16 bases between them. The CDR3 loop reads CAWSGVSADQPQHF. The CDR3 nucleotides read TGTGCCTGGTCAGGGGTTTCCGCCGATCAGCCCCAGCATTTT.

A few counts support this clone. V and J are TRBV5-1 and TRBJ2-7, with 11 bases fitting TRBD2. The CDR3 totals 17 residues. Germline values: CDR1 SGHRS, CDR2 YFSETQ. Losses at the gene ends were 1 base for V and 3 bases for J; bases not matched to a gene: 9. CDR3 DNA sequence: TGCGCCAGCAGCTTGCAGACCTCCGGGACTAGCGGCTACGAGCAGTACTTC. The encoded protein is CASSLQTSGTSGYEQYF.

This rearrangement joins TRBV9 to TRBJ2-7; the D is unclear. Trimming pared 4 bases from V and 6 bases from J, leaving 17 bases between. This CDR3 is built from 14 residues. Looked up from germline, CDR1 is SGDLS and CDR2 is YYNGEE. CDR3 coding DNA: TGTGCCAGCAGCACAACGGCAGTCCCGTCCGAGCAGTACTTC. As protein: CASSTTAVPSEQYF. The complete variable domain, with remaining parts taken from reference TRBV9 and TRBJ2-7, reads DSGVTQTPKHLITATGQRVTLRCSPRSGDLSVYWYQQSLDQGLQFLIQYYNGEERAKGNILERFSAQQFPDLHSELNLSSLELGDSALYFCASSTTAVPSEQYFGPGTRLTVT.

The chain joins TRBV5-5 to TRBJ2-5, with D tentatively TRBD1 (6 bases). This CDR3 is built from 14 residues. The ends were cut back, 6 bases at V and 7 bases at J, with 19 bases in the middle. Germline V gives CDR1 SGHKS, CDR2 YYEKEE (reference sequence). The CDR3 DNA reads as TGTGCCAGCACATCTGCCCAGGGGTTGATGACCCAGTACTTC. Protein product: CASTSAQGLMTQYF.

The V and J genes are TRBV2 and TRBJ1-5, with D possibly matching TRBD1 (6 bases). Per the germline V gene, CDR1 is SNHLY and CDR2 is FYNNEI. V lost 5 bases and J 5 bases, leaving 13 bases between the germline ends. The CDR3 totals 14 residues. CDR3 loop: CASSWTVRDQPQHF. CDR3 nucleotides: TGTGCCAGCAGTTGGACAGTGCGGGATCAGCCCCAGCATTTT.

The chain carries TRBV5-4 and TRBJ2-6; D may be TRBD1 or TRBD2 (6 bases each). The CDR3 totals 17 residues. CDR1 and CDR2 (germline): SGHNT, YYREEE (reference sequence). The V end lost 0 bases, the J end lost 0 bases, and 10 bases lay between the germline ends. CDR3 amino acids: CASSLAGAGSGANVLTF. The DNA for the CDR3 is TGTGCCAGCAGCTTGGCGGGGGCCGGCTCTGGGGCCAACGTCCTGACTTTC.

The chain recombines TRBV9 with TRBJ2-5, with D tentatively TRBD1 (5 bases). Germline V CDR1 and CDR2: SGDLS, YYNGEE. The V gene lost 0 bases and the J gene lost 1 base, with 10 bases spanning the gap. The CDR3 is 15 residues long. DNA of the CDR3: TGTGCCAGCAGCGTAGCTGGGGCTTCCCAAGAGACCCAGTACTTC. Translated: CASSVAGASQETQYF.

This clone has more than one count but fewer than ten. This chain joins TRBV29-1 and TRBJ1-2; 10 bases agree with TRBD1. CDR3 length equals 14 residues. V dropped 3 bases and J dropped 5; count of bases not matched to a gene: 6. Germline lookup yields CDR1 SQVTM and CDR2 ANQGSEA. In nucleotides, the CDR3 is TGCAGCGTTGAGCAGACAGGGGGCGGATATGGCTACACCTTC. It translates to CSVEQTGGGYGYTF.

This clone was observed a single time. The CDR3 reads CASTHDTGELFF. The CDR3 nucleotides are TGTGCCAGCACCCATGACACCGGGGAGCTGTTTTTT. The V call is TRBV25-1, the J call TRBJ2-2; no definite D call. V lost 7 bases and J 3 bases, leaving 6 bases between the germline ends. Germline V CDR1 and CDR2: MGHDK, SYGVNS. This CDR3 is 12 amino acids long.

The chain joins TRBV11-2 to TRBJ1-1; D not resolved. With 4 bases removed from V and 2 bases from J, the gap between germline ends came to 11 bases. Per the germline V gene, CDR1 is SGHAT and CDR2 is FQNNGV. The CDR3 has 14 residues. CDR3 amino acids: CASSSDNRNTEAFF. The CDR3 region has the DNA TGTGCCAGCAGCTCTGACAACCGCAACACTGAAGCTTTCTTT.

This clone was counted a few times. CDR3 region: CASGTSGRNIQYF. The CDR3 bases are TGTGCCAGTGGGACTAGCGGCAGAAACATTCAGTACTTC. This chain connects TRBV19 to TRBJ2-4, with 11 bases aligning to TRBD2. V lost 8 bases, J lost 6 bases, and 3 bases stayed unmatched. This CDR3 is 13 amino acids long. CDR1 and CDR2 from the germline V gene are LNHDA and SQIVND (reference sequence).